This T cell receptor (beta chain) was recovered during a study of blood T cell repertoires in COVID-19. Overall study: COVID-19 samples, acute and convalescent, were from the United States, Italy and Spain. The analysed material was cDNA or gDNA that came from T cells, B-cell-depleted T cells, or PBMCs.

As originally analysed: Reference gene primer amplification gave estimated nucleated cell counts. Produced via immunoSEQ multiplex PCR; TCRdb's table is partial and in-frame only. V, J and clone size derive from that table, while D and trimming were established from the DNA sequence. Among around 70,000 clones listed, more than 75% were seen once. The CDR3 covers 14 residues. Trimming took 2 bases from V and 4 from J, leaving 9 bases between them. The germline CDR1 and CDR2 sequences are MNHEY and SMNVEV (reference sequence). V gene TRBV27 combines with J gene TRBJ1-5; perhaps TRBD1 as D (6 bases). The TCR comes from a human donor in a cohort sampled during active COVID-19. Material: peripheral blood. In nucleotides, the CDR3 is TGTGCCAGCAGTTTACGGACAGATAATCAGCCCCAGCATTTT. Protein: CASSLRTDNQPQHF.